These 13 T cell receptor beta chains came from one sample sequenced in a study of T cells in Graves' hyperthyroidism and ophthalmopathy. Amplified TCR beta CDR3 regions derived from RNA transcripts. The TCR CDR3 was amplified in a first-round RT-PCR using the HTBI primer set. MiXCR was run by TCRdb on the multiplex PCR reads, yielding one entry per CDR3 protein. Of a few hundred thousand distinct CDR3 sequences in the sample, about 16% were seen once. Sequences were obtained from blood. The origin of the receptors is a woman in her 30s with Graves' hyperthyroidism.

V is TRBV5-1 and J is TRBJ1-6, with no clear D. The CDR3 length is 12 residues. Germline-derived CDR1 and CDR2 are SGHRS and YFSETQ. V was trimmed by 7 bases and J by 9 bases, leaving 11 bases between them. CDR3 protein: CASSSPFSPLHF. The CDR3 bases are TGCGCCAGCTCGTCTCCGTTTTCACCCCTCCACTTT.

This clonotype was seen only a few times. The rearrangement uses TRBV5-1 and TRBJ1-4; D is possibly TRBD1 (5 bases). The CDR3 runs to 14 residues. Germline lookup yields CDR1 SGHRS and CDR2 YFSETQ. V was clipped by 8 bases and J by 4 bases, with 15 bases between them. Here the CDR3 reads CASGTGRGNEKLFF. CDR3 coding DNA: TGCGCCAGTGGGACGGGGCGCGGTAATGAAAAACTGTTTTTT.

This clonotype occurred many times. This chain uses TRBV27 with TRBJ2-1, with 8 bases fitting TRBD1. Looked up from germline, CDR1 is MNHEY and CDR2 is SMNVEV (reference sequence). The CDR3 has 16 residues. J gave up 1 base and V 5 bases, and 7 bases lay outside the gene matches. DNA of the CDR3: TGTGCCAGCAGTCCGTCGACAGGGGAATCCTACAATGAGCAGTTCTTC. Residues: CASSPSTGESYNEQFF.

This clonotype was counted a few times. V and J are TRBV5-1 and TRBJ2-1; a weak D match, TRBD2 (5 bases). V was trimmed by 0 bases and J by 0 bases, leaving 10 bases between them. CDR1 and CDR2 (germline): SGHRS, YFSETQ. CDR3 length: 16 amino acids. As DNA, the CDR3 is TGCGCCAGCAGCTTGGAGCAAGCGGACTCCTACAATGAGCAGTTCTTC. It codes for CASSLEQADSYNEQFF.

This clonotype has ten or more counts. This sequence joins TRBV2 and TRBJ2-1; D is possibly TRBD1 (6 bases). CDR1 is SNHLY, CDR2 FYNNEI, per germline. V lost 5 bases to trimming and J lost 1 base, with 12 bases between them. The CDR3 consists of 15 residues. Here the CDR3 DNA reads TGTGCCAGCAGTAGACGAGGGGGTTCCTACAATGAGCAGTTCTTC. It encodes CASSRRGGSYNEQFF.

This clonotype has ten or more counts. V gene TRBV2 combines with J gene TRBJ2-5; D uncertain. V lost 4 bases and J lost 5, with 17 bases in between. The V gene's germline CDR1 is SNHLY and CDR2 FYNNEI. This CDR3 comprises 15 residues. CDR3 nucleotide sequence: TGTGCCAGCAGTGTTGTACCCACGGCGCGGGAGACCCAGTACTTC. Amino acids: CASSVVPTARETQYF.

This clonotype was recorded many times. The chain uses TRBV3-1 and TRBJ2-7; possible D gene TRBD2, 5 bases. Trimming shortened V by 5 bases and J by 0 bases, and 14 bases separated the two germline ends. Germline V CDR1 and CDR2: LGHDT, YNNKEL (reference sequence). The CDR3 is 15 residues long. The CDR3 DNA reads TGTGCCAGCAGCAAGACGAGGGAGAGCTCCTACGAGCAGTACTTC. It translates to CASSKTRESSYEQYF.

This clonotype was observed a handful of times. The chain uses TRBV20-1 and TRBJ2-1; D is possibly TRBD2 (5 bases). V shed 3 bases and J shed 7 bases, with 22 bases lying between them. Germline CDR1 DFQATT, CDR2 SNEGSKA (reference sequence). This CDR3 region has 16 residues. DNA for the CDR3: TGCAGTGCTAGGCTCCCATGGGCTACTGGCGGGAATGAGCAGTTCTTC. As protein: CSARLPWATGGNEQFF.

This clonotype showed up many times. The chain uses TRBV20-1 and TRBJ2-1; 7 bases are a match to TRBD2. CDR3 length equals 15 residues. Germline CDR1 reads DFQATT; CDR2 reads SNEGSKA (reference sequence). The trim removed 3 bases at V and 4 bases at J, leaving 9 bases unmatched. CDR3 in amino acids: CSASRAGVAYNEQFF. The CDR3 DNA reads TGCAGTGCTAGTCGGGCGGGGGTAGCTTACAATGAGCAGTTCTTC.

The chain employs TRBV24-1 and TRBJ2-4; D is unclear. V was cut by 3 bases and J by 0 bases, with 11 bases left in between. CDR3 length equals 16 residues. The germline V gene encodes CDR1 KGHDR and CDR2 SFDVKD. The CDR3 nucleotides are TGTGCCACCAGTGATAACAGCTTGAAAGCCAAAAACATTCAGTACTTC. This sequence encodes CATSDNSLKAKNIQYF.

This clonotype came up a few times. The V gene is TRBV2, the J gene TRBJ1-2; D uncertain. Trimming took off 0 bases at V and 8 bases at J, with 13 bases between the two ends. Germline V lookup: CDR1 SNHLY, CDR2 FYNNEI. The CDR3 is 14 residues long. CDR3 residues: CASSEAARLGGYTF. The CDR3 region has the DNA TGTGCCAGCAGTGAAGCGGCCAGGCTGGGAGGCTACACCTTC.

This clonotype showed up many times. The chain carries TRBV12-5 and TRBJ2-7; 7 nucleotides agree with TRBD1. Germline CDR1 and CDR2: LGHNT and FRNRAP. Trimming took 4 bases from V and 2 from J; bases not matched to a gene: 11. The CDR3 extends over 16 amino acids. CDR3 amino acids: CASGSTGTAATYEQYF. The CDR3, as DNA: TGTGCTAGTGGTTCAACCGGGACAGCAGCTACCTACGAGCAGTACTTC.

This clonotype has ten or more counts. This chain links TRBV3-1 with TRBJ2-7, with D possibly TRBD2 on 6 matching bases. The CDR3 extends over 16 amino acids. Germline CDR1 reads LGHDT; CDR2 reads YNNKEL (reference sequence). The V end lost 0 bases, the J end lost 1 base, and 13 bases lay between the germline ends. This CDR3 is CASSQDLVSGSYEQYF. In DNA, the CDR3 is TGTGCCAGCAGCCAAGATTTGGTAAGCGGGTCCTACGAGCAGTACTTC.